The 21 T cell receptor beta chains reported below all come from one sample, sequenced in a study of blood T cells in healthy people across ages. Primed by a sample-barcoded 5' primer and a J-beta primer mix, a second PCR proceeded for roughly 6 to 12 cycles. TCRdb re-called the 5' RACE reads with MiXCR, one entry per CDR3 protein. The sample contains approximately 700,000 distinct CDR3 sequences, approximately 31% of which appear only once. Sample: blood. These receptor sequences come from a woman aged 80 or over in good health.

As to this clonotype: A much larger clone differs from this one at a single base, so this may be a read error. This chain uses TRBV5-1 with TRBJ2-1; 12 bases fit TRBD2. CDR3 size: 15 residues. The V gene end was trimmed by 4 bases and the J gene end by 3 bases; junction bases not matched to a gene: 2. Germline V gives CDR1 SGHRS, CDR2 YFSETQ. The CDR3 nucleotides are TGCGCCAGCAGCGCGACTAGCGGGAGCTACAATGAGCAGTTCTTC. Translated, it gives CASSATSGSYNEQFF.

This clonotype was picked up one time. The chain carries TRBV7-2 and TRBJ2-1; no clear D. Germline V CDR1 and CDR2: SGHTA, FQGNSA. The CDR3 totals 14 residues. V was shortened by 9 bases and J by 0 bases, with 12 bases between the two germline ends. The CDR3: CASEAPNSYNEQFF. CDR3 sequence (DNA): TGTGCCAGTGAGGCTCCAAACTCCTACAATGAGCAGTTCTTC.

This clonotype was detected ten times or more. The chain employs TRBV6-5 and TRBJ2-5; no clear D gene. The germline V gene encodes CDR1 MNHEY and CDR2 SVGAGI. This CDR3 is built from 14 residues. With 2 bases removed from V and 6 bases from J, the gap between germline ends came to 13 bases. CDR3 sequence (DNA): TGTGCCAGCAGTTACGCAGGATTCGAAAAGACCCAGTACTTC. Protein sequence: CASSYAGFEKTQYF.

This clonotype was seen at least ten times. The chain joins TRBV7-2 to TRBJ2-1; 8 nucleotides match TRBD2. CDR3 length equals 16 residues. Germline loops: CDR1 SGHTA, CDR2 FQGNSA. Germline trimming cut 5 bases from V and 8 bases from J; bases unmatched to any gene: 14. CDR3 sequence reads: CASSPPTGGGSDEQFF. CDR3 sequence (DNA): TGTGCCAGCAGCCCCCCAACCGGCGGGGGGTCGGATGAGCAGTTCTTC.

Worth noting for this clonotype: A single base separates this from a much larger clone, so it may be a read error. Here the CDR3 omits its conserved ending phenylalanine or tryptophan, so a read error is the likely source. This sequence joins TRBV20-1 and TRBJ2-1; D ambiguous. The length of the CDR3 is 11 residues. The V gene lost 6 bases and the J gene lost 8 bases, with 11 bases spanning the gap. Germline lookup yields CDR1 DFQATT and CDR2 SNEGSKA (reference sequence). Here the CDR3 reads CSAELGDEQFS. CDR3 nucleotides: TGCAGTGCAGAACTTGGCGATGAGCAGTTCTCC.

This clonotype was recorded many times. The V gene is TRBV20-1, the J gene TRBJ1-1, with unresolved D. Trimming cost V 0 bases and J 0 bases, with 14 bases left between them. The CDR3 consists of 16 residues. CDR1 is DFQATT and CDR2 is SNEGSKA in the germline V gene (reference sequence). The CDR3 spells CSAREARRSMNTEAFF. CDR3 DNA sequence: TGCAGTGCTAGAGAGGCCAGGAGAAGCATGAACACTGAAGCTTTCTTT.

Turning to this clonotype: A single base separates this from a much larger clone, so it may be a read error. The CDR3 bases are TGCAGCGTTGAAGAGCGCGGCAATGGCTATGGCTACACCTTC. This codes for CSVEERGNGYGYTF. This chain joins TRBV29-1 and TRBJ1-2, with D unresolved. Germline V CDR1 and CDR2: SQVTM, ANQGSEA. Between the trimmed V and J ends, which lost 0 bases and 4 bases, there was a span of 12 bases. This CDR3 contains 14 residues.

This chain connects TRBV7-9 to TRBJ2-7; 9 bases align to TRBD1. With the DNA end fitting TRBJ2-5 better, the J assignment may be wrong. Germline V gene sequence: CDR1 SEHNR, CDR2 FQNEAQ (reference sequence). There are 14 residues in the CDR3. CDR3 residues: CASSVRQGGETQYF. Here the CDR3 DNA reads TGTGCCAGCAGCGTAAGACAGGGGGGAGAGACCCAGTACTTC.

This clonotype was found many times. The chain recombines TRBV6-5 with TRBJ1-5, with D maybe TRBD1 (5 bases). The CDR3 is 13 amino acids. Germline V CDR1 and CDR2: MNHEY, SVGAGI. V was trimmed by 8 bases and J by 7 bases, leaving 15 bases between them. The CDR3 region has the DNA TGTGCCAGCGCCCGGGAACGGGACCAGCCCCAGCATTTT. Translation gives CASARERDQPQHF.

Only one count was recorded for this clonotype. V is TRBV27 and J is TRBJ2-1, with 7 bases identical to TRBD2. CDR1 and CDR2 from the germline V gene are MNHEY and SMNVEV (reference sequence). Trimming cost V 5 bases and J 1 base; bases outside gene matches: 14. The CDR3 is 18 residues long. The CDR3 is CASSPEAASGYSYNEQFF. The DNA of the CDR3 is TGTGCCAGCAGTCCCGAGGCCGCTAGCGGTTATTCCTACAATGAGCAGTTCTTC.

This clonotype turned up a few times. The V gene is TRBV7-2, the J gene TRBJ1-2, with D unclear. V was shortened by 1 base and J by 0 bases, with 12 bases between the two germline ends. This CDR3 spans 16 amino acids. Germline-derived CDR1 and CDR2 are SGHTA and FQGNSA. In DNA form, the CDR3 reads TGTGCCAGCAGCTTAGGCATTCACAATTCTAACTATGGCTACACCTTC. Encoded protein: CASSLGIHNSNYGYTF.

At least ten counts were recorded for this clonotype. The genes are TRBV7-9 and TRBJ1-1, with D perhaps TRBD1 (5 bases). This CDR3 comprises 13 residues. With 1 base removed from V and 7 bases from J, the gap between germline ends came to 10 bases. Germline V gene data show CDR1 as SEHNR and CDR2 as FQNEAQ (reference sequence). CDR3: CASSLDAGREAFF. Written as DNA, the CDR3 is TGTGCCAGCAGCTTAGACGCAGGGCGTGAAGCTTTCTTT.

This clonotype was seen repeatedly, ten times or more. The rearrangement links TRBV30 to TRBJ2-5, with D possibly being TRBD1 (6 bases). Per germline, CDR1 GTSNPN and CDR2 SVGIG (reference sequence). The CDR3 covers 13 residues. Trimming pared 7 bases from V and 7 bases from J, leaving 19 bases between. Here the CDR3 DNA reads TGTGCCTCCGATACTGGGGGCGGCGGGACCCAGTACTTC. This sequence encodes CASDTGGGGTQYF.

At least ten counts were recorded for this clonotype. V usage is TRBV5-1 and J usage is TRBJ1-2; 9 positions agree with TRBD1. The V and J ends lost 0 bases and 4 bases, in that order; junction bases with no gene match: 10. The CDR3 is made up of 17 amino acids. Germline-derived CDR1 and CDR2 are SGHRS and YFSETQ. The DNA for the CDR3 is TGCGCCAGCAGCTTGGTGAGACCGGGACAGGGAGGCTATGGCTACACCTTC. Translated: CASSLVRPGQGGYGYTF.

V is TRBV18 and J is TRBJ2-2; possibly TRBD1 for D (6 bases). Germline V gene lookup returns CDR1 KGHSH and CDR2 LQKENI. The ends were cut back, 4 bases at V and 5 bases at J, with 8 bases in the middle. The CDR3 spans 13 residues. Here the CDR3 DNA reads TGTGCCAGCTCACGCGGACAGACCGGGGAGCTGTTTTTT. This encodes CASSRGQTGELFF.

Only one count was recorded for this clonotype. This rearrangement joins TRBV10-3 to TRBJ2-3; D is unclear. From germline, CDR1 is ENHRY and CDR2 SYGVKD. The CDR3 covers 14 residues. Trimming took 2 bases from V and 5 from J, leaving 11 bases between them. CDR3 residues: CAISEGQNIDTQYF. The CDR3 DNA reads TGTGCCATCAGTGAGGGTCAGAACATAGATACGCAGTATTTT.

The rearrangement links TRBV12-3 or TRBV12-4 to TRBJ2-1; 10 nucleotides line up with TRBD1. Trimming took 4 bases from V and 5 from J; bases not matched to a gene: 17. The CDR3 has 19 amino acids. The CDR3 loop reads CASSSPGQGVEGRDNEQFF. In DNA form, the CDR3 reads TGTGCCAGCAGTTCCCCAGGACAGGGGGTAGAGGGACGGGACAATGAGCAGTTCTTC.

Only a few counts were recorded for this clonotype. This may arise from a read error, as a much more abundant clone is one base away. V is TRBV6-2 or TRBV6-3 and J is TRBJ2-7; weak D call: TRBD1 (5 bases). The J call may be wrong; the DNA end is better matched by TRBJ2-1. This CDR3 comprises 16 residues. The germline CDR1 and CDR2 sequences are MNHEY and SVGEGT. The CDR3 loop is CASSYSLDSPLHEQFF. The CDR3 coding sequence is TGTGCCAGCAGTTACTCGCTCGACAGTCCACTCCACGAGCAGTTCTTC.

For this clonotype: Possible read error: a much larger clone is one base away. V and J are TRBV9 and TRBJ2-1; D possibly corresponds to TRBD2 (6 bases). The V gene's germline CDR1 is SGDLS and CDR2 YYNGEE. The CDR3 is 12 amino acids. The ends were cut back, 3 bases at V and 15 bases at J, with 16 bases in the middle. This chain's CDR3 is CASSARRVRRFF. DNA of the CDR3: TGTGCCAGCAGCGCCCGGAGGGTGCGTAGGTTCTTC. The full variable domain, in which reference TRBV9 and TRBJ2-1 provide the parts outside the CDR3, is DSGVTQTPKHLITATGQRVTLRCSPRSGDLSVYWYQQSLDQGLQFLIQYYNGEERAKGNILERFSAQQFPDLHSELNLSSLELGDSALYFCASSARRVRRFFGPGTRLTVL.

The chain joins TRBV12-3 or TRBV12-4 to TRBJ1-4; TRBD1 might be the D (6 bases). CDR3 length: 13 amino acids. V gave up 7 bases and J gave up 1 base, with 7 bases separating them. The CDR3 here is CASKTGTNEKLFF. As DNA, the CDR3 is TGTGCCAGCAAGACAGGAACTAATGAAAAACTGTTTTTT.

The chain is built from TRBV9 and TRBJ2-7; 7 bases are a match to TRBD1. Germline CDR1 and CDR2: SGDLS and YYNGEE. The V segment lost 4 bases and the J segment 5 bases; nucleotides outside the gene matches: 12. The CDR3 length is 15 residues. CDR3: CASSSGTVTLDEQYF. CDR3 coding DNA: TGTGCCAGCAGCTCCGGGACAGTAACTCTGGACGAGCAGTACTTC. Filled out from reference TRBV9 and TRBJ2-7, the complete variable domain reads DSGVTQTPKHLITATGQRVTLRCSPRSGDLSVYWYQQSLDQGLQFLIQYYNGEERAKGNILERFSAQQFPDLHSELNLSSLELGDSALYFCASSSGTVTLDEQYFGPGTRLTVT.